This TCR beta chain was identified during a study of blood T cell repertoires in COVID-19. Study background: From the United States, Italy and Spain came samples of acute and convalescent COVID-19. PBMCs, B-cell-depleted T cells, or T cells provided the cDNA or gDNA that made up the material.

Germline-derived CDR1 and CDR2 are MGHRA and YSYEKL. Losses at the gene ends were 4 bases for V and 0 bases for J; bases not matched to a gene: 6. CDR3 length: 16 residues. This clone was recorded a few times. Original data processing: Reference gene primer amplification yielded estimated nucleated cell counts. TCRdb's table, derived via immunoSEQ multiplex PCR, lists solely in-frame clones and lacks some. V and J calls and clone size are given by that table; D and trimming were obtained from the DNA. The data hold roughly 80,000 clones, with over 70% observed a single time. This clonotype was sampled from a human donor in a cohort sampled during active COVID-19. Sequencing input: peripheral blood. V gene TRBV4-1 combines with J gene TRBJ1-5; 7 nucleotides agree with TRBD1. This CDR3 reads CASSPLGQVSNQPQHF. CDR3 bases: TGCGCCAGCAGCCCCCTAGGACAGGTTAGCAATCAGCCCCAGCATTTT.